The 14 T cell receptor beta chains below all came from one sample that was sequenced in a study of a mutant IDH1 vaccine in newly diagnosed glioma. Generated by immunoSEQ multiplex PCR, the TCRdb table keeps only in-frame clones and is missing some. Counted here are 92,000 or so clones, 82% occurring once; the ten biggest clones make up about 5.3%. Time point indicated: baseline, week 1 (first vaccination visit). As to treatment: pre-vaccination baseline after standard-of-care therapy. Material: PBMCs, obtained from a glioma patient treated with radiotherapy, temozolomide or both. The receptors here all came from a man between 35 and 55 years old with glioma. Some clones in this sample may be carry-over from other donors' samples.

The chain has TRBV10-2 and TRBJ1-3; D gene uncertain. The CDR3 consists of 14 residues. The V and J ends lost 9 bases and 4 bases respectively, with 16 bases between them. CDR1 WSHSY and CDR2 SAAADI come from the germline V gene. The CDR3 here is CASGREERGNTIYF. CDR3 DNA sequence: TGCGCCAGTGGACGGGAGGAAAGAGGAAACACCATATATTTT.

V and J are TRBV5-1 and TRBJ2-3; 9 bases are a match to TRBD2. V was pared by 9 bases and J by 2 bases, with 10 bases of the junction left unmatched. The CDR3 totals 15 residues. CDR1 is SGHRS and CDR2 is YFSETQ in the germline V gene. CDR3 sequence reads: CAIPGTSPPTDTQYF. CDR3 DNA sequence: TGCGCCATTCCCGGGACTAGCCCTCCCACAGATACGCAGTATTTT.

The rearrangement links TRBV30 to TRBJ1-2; D is possibly TRBD1 (5 bases). The CDR3 spans 15 residues. Trimming left V 4 bases short and J 2 bases short, with 17 bases between. Germline V CDR1 and CDR2: GTSNPN, SVGIG (reference sequence). CDR3 in DNA: TGTGCCTGGATCCCTCCCACCAGGGAAAACTATGGCTACACCTTC. It is translated as CAWIPPTRENYGYTF.

The V gene is TRBV6-1, the J gene TRBJ1-1, with TRBD1 matching over 7 bases. V lost 6 bases, J lost 6 bases, and 13 bases stayed unmatched. Germline CDR1 and CDR2: MNHNS and SASEGT. The CDR3 contains 15 residues. The CDR3 region is CASSLRQGRGPEAFF. The CDR3 nucleotides read TGTGCCAGCAGCTTACGACAGGGAAGGGGTCCTGAAGCTTTCTTT.

The V call is TRBV5-1, the J call TRBJ2-7, with D possibly matching TRBD2 (7 bases). CDR3 size: 14 residues. V lost 2 bases, J lost 7 bases, and 16 bases lay in between. Germline lookup yields CDR1 SGHRS and CDR2 YFSETQ. CDR3 loop: CASSFEGGLREQYF. The CDR3 coding sequence is TGCGCCAGCAGCTTCGAGGGGGGGTTGAGAGAGCAGTACTTC.

The V call is TRBV5-1, the J call TRBJ1-1, with a weak D call TRBD1 (5 bases). Germline CDR1 SGHRS, CDR2 YFSETQ. Deletions cut 0 bases from V and 1 base from J, with 10 bases between. This CDR3 comprises 15 residues. In nucleotides, the CDR3 is TGCGCCAGCAGCTTGGGGGCCGGGGGGAACACTGAAGCTTTCTTT. Its translation is CASSLGAGGNTEAFF.

The CDR3 nucleotides are TGTGCCAGCAGCTTGGGTTCTCCCGAGCAGTTCTTC. It codes for CASSLGSPEQFF. This chain uses TRBV5-4 with TRBJ2-1; D is unresolved. V lost 0 bases to trimming and J lost 10 bases, with 8 bases between them. The CDR3 has 12 residues. The V gene's germline CDR1 is SGHNT and CDR2 YYREEE (reference sequence).

The chain combines TRBV6-1 with TRBJ1-5; D unclear. Germline lookup yields CDR1 MNHNS and CDR2 SASEGT. CDR3 size: 12 residues. The V and J ends lost 4 bases and 7 bases respectively, with 8 bases between them. CDR3 protein: CASSGPGQPQHF. Here the CDR3 DNA reads TGTGCCAGCAGTGGACCGGGACAGCCCCAGCATTTT.

The chain recombines TRBV29-1 with TRBJ2-7; 9 bases are a match to TRBD2. The germline V gene has CDR1 SQVTM and CDR2 ANQGSEA. The CDR3 totals 13 residues. Trimming at V came to 7 bases and at J to 2 bases, leaving 6 bases not matched to a gene. The CDR3 is CSARTSATYEQYF. CDR3 sequence (DNA): TGCAGCGCCAGGACTAGCGCAACCTACGAGCAGTACTTC.

CDR3 protein: CASSYSNTQGYEQYF. Written as DNA, the CDR3 is TGTGCCAGCAGTTACTCCAATACTCAGGGCTACGAGCAGTACTTC. This chain joins TRBV6-5 and TRBJ2-7; maybe TRBD1 (5 bases). V was cut by 0 bases and J by 3 bases, with 12 bases left in between. Germline lookup yields CDR1 MNHEY and CDR2 SVGAGI. CDR3 length: 15 residues.

V is TRBV11-2 and J is TRBJ1-1, with D possibly matching TRBD1 (6 bases). Germline CDR1 and CDR2: SGHAT and FQNNGV. CDR3 length equals 15 residues. Trimming cost V 1 base and J 1 base, with 10 bases left between them. CDR3 nucleotides: TGTGCCAGCAGCTTAGTGGCAGGGGCGAACACTGAAGCTTTCTTT. As protein: CASSLVAGANTEAFF.

CDR3 sequence reads: CASSTTGTGNYGYTF. For the CDR3, the DNA is TGTGCCAGCAGCACGACCGGGACAGGGAACTATGGCTACACCTTC. The chain employs TRBV7-8 and TRBJ1-2, with 9 bases that match TRBD1. The V gene end was trimmed by 5 bases and the J gene end by 2 bases; junction bases not matched to a gene: 6. Per germline, CDR1 SGHVS and CDR2 FQNEAQ. This CDR3 is 15 amino acids long.

This clone was detected only a few times. The chain carries TRBV7-9 and TRBJ2-5; D may be TRBD2 (6 bases). The germline gives CDR1 SEHNR, CDR2 FQNEAQ (reference sequence). This CDR3 has 16 amino acids. The ends were cut back, 6 bases at V and 3 bases at J, with 20 bases in the middle. CDR3 nucleotides: TGTGCCAGCAGTCGTCCTGCGGGGATTTTAAAAGAGACCCAGTACTTC. This codes for CASSRPAGILKETQYF.

CDR3 nucleotide sequence: TGTGCCAGCAGCCAAGATCTGACAGGGGCGGGCGAGCAGTACTTC. Residues: CASSQDLTGAGEQYF. The rearrangement uses TRBV14 and TRBJ2-7; 8 bases agree with TRBD1. J was trimmed by 6 bases and V by 0 bases; bases with no gene match: 7. This CDR3 has 15 residues. Germline V gene sequence: CDR1 SGHDN, CDR2 FVKESK.